The clone carrying this T cell receptor beta chain was seen more than once but under ten times. Its antigen remains unknown. The second PCR ran roughly 7 to 12 cycles with a sample-barcoded 5' primer and J-beta primers. TCRdb reanalysed the 5' RACE reads using MiXCR and keeps one entry per CDR3 protein. The sample carries around 1,700,000 distinct CDR3 sequences, approximately 28% recorded once. Samples each yielded at least 6 micrograms of total RNA. The sample originates from a study of blood T cells in healthy people across ages. Study-wide results and caveats: Per million T cells, TCR beta diversity dropped about linearly as age rose. Estimated diversity that came from one million T cells was considered an underestimate. The unknown donor CMV status may have confounded expanded clonotype changes.

CDR3 size: 15 residues. V was shortened by 3 bases and J by 2 bases, with 14 bases between the two germline ends. Germline V CDR1 and CDR2: SGDLS, YYNGEE. This TCR derives from a woman aged 25-40 years in good health. The sample consisted of blood. This chain joins TRBV9 and TRBJ1-1; the D is unclear. As DNA, the CDR3 is TGTGCCAGCAGCGGGAGGGAAGTCTCAAACACTGAAGCTTTCTTT. Its translation is CASSGREVSNTEAFF.